These T cell receptor beta chains were read from a single sample in a study of technical replicates of blood from several donors. Data came from immunoSEQ multiplex PCR; TCRdb stores just in-frame clones and leaves some out. The sample contains about 44,000 clones, around 96% of which appear only once. The sequenced material came from T cells isolated from PBMCs. The receptors come from a human donor in good health. CDR3s include the opening cysteine and the closing phenylalanine or tryptophan. Each record gives: D gene, V gene, J gene, clone size, CDR3 protein, CDR3 DNA. A D gene is named only where the DNA matches it firmly. Part of the rows lack a size; the others show once, few, many or a class for expanded clones.

>TRBD1|TRBV27|TRBJ2-7|NA
CASRGTDSSYEQYF
TGTGCCAGCAGAGGGACAGACAGCTCCTACGAGCAGTACTTC
>TRBD1|TRBV10-3|TRBJ2-5|NA
CAISDFGQGREETQYF
TGTGCCATCAGTGACTTTGGACAGGGGAGAGAAGAGACCCAGTACTTC
>TRBD1|TRBV7-8|TRBJ2-7|once
CASSSTGTGNNEQYF
TGTGCCAGCAGCTCAACCGGGACAGGGAACAACGAGCAGTACTTC
>TRBD1|TRBV5-4|TRBJ1-2|NA
CASRDGQGYHGYTF
TGTGCCAGCAGGGACGGACAGGGGTATCATGGCTACACCTTC
>TRBD2|TRBV15|TRBJ2-2|NA
CATRGLAGLNTGELFF
TGTGCCACCAGAGGACTAGCGGGTCTGAACACCGGGGAGCTGTTTTTT
>NA|TRBV29-1|TRBJ1-5|NA
CSYSAANQPQHF
TGCAGCTATAGTGCCGCTAATCAGCCCCAGCATTTT
>NA|TRBV29-1|TRBJ1-4|NA
CSVGGTTNEKLFF
TGCAGCGTGGGGGGGACAACTAATGAAAAACTGTTTTTT
>TRBD2|TRBV19|TRBJ2-7|NA
CASSVGTSETYEQYF
TGTGCCAGTAGTGTCGGGACTAGCGAAACCTACGAGCAGTACTTC
>TRBD1|TRBV20-1|TRBJ2-7|NA
CSPEQGTEQYF
TGCAGTCCAGAACAGGGGACCGAGCAGTACTTC
>TRBD1|TRBV19|TRBJ1-5|NA
CASDRRDRVRDQPQHF
TGTGCCAGTGATCGCCGGGACAGGGTTAGAGATCAGCCCCAGCATTTT
>NA|TRBV2|TRBJ2-5|once
CASSVPPPETQYF
TGTGCCAGCAGTGTCCCCCCTCCGGAGACCCAGTACTTC
>NA|TRBV27|TRBJ2-7|NA
CASSPWGASYEQYF
TGTGCCAGCAGTCCTTGGGGAGCGTCCTACGAGCAGTACTTC
>TRBD1|TRBV6-5|TRBJ1-2|NA
CASSYSRDREGYTF
TGTGCCAGCAGTTACTCGAGGGACAGGGAGGGCTACACCTTC
>NA|TRBV4-1|TRBJ1-2|NA
CASSQEGAGANYGYTF
TGCGCCAGCAGCCAAGAGGGAGCAGGAGCTAACTATGGCTACACCTTC
>TRBD1|TRBV19|TRBJ2-1|NA
CASSILPGQGLNEQFF
TGTGCCAGTAGTATATTACCGGGACAGGGTCTCAATGAGCAGTTCTTC
>NA|TRBV5-8|TRBJ2-7|NA
CASSIARGTYEQYF
TGTGCCAGCAGCATAGCCAGGGGTACCTACGAGCAGTACTTC
>NA|TRBV7-9|TRBJ1-1|NA
CASSLGAPEAFF
TGTGCCAGCAGCTTAGGAGCGCCTGAAGCTTTCTTT
>NA|TRBV11-2|TRBJ1-3|NA
CASSLLIQPLSGNTIYF
TGTGCCAGCAGCTTACTAATACAGCCCCTCTCTGGAAACACCATATATTTT
>TRBD1|TRBV6-5|TRBJ1-2|NA
CASSYAGQAYYGYTF
TGTGCCAGCAGTTACGCGGGACAGGCTTACTATGGCTACACCTTC
>NA|TRBV12-5|TRBJ2-3|NA
CASGSNTDTQYF
TGTGCTAGTGGTTCCAACACAGATACGCAGTATTTT
>NA|TRBV7-9|TRBJ1-4|NA
CASSLAEGQFNEKLFF
TGTGCCAGCAGCTTAGCGGAAGGACAGTTTAATGAAAAACTGTTTTTT
>TRBD2|TRBV6-1|TRBJ2-1|NA
CASRVVAGGTDEQFF
TGTGCCAGCAGGGTAGTAGCGGGAGGTACAGATGAGCAGTTCTTC
>TRBD2|TRBV7-7|TRBJ2-1|NA
CASSFGTTGEQFF
TGTGCTAGCAGCTTTGGGACTACGGGGGAGCAGTTCTTC
>TRBD1|TRBV11-2|TRBJ1-2|NA
CASSGSGGYGYTF
TGTGCCAGCAGCGGGTCAGGGGGCTATGGCTACACCTTC
>NA|TRBV28|TRBJ2-7|NA
CASSLITGTPIPSYEQYF
TGTGCCAGCAGTCTTATTACCGGGACACCCATACCATCCTACGAGCAGTACTTC
>NA|TRBV4-3|TRBJ2-5|once
CASSQVPGLETQYF
TGCGCCAGCAGCCAAGTCCCGGGACTGGAGACCCAGTACTTC
>NA|TRBV7-2|TRBJ1-5|NA
CASSLNSNQPQHF
TGTGCCAGCAGCCTTAATAGCAATCAGCCCCAGCATTTT
>NA|TRBV28|TRBJ2-3|NA
CASSLSADTQYF
TGTGCCAGCAGTTTAAGCGCAGATACGCAGTATTTT
>TRBD2|TRBV6-1|TRBJ2-1|NA
CASRARGDNEQFF
TGTGCCTCACGCGCGCGGGGGGACAATGAGCAGTTCTTC
>TRBD1|TRBV7-2|TRBJ1-5|NA
CASSFVTGANQPQHF
TGTGCCAGCAGCTTTGTGACAGGGGCTAATCAGCCCCAGCATTTT
>TRBD1|TRBV19|TRBJ2-1|once
CASSPGTGARNEQFF
TGTGCCAGTTCCCCCGGGACAGGGGCCCGCAATGAGCAGTTCTTC
>TRBD2|TRBV7-4|TRBJ2-7|NA
CASNTGLAGVYYYEQYF
TGTGCCAGCAACACGGGACTAGCGGGAGTTTATTACTACGAGCAGTACTTC
>TRBD2|TRBV28|TRBJ2-3|NA
CASSPGLAGADTQYF
TGTGCCAGCAGCCCCGGACTAGCGGGAGCAGATACGCAGTATTTT
>NA|TRBV29-1|TRBJ2-7|NA
CSVGQEYEQYF
TGCAGCGTTGGACAGGAATACGAGCAGTACTTC
>NA|TRBV5-6|TRBJ1-1|NA
CASSLVPTEAFF
TGTGCCAGCAGCTTGGTTCCTACTGAAGCTTTCTTT
>TRBD1|TRBV19|TRBJ1-2|NA
CASSLQQGNYGYTF
TGTGCCAGTAGTCTTCAACAGGGGAACTATGGCTACACCTTC
>TRBD2|TRBV19|TRBJ2-7|NA
CASSMDPRTSGTYEQYF
TGTGCCAGTAGTATGGACCCCAGGACTAGCGGGACTTACGAGCAGTACTTC
>NA|TRBV9|TRBJ1-2|NA
CASEGTGGYGYTF
TGTGCCAGCGAGGGTACCGGGGGCTATGGCTACACCTTC
>TRBD1|TRBV5-1|TRBJ1-1|NA
CASSRGQSNTEAFF
TGCGCCAGCAGCAGGGGACAGTCCAACACTGAAGCTTTCTTT